The subject of this entry is one T cell receptor (beta chain). The antigen is not known. A junction end diverges from the germline sequence, so it may reflect a read error. Using a constant-region primer together with ProtoScript II reverse transcriptase, TCR beta cDNA was made from roughly 520 ng of total RNA. What produced the TCR beta libraries was three nested multiplex PCR rounds using slightly modified ARM-PCR. The study ran its first two PCR rounds for approximately 11 cycles each, using TRBV1-TRBV30 forward primers and a C-beta reverse primer. TCRdb passed the multiplex PCR reads through MiXCR, listing each CDR3 protein once. The table shows almost 55,000 distinct CDR3 sequences, with 70% to 75% occurring only once. Unsorted bulk tissue (roughly 19-31 mg) underwent RNA and DNA co-extraction. These data belong to a study of tumor-infiltrating lymphocytes in primary liver carcinoma. CDR1 WSHSY and CDR2 SAAADI come from the germline V gene. The CDR3 totals 19 residues.

Study-level findings and limits: Tumor region pairs shared more overlap than did tumor-adjacent and tumor-blood pairs.

This TCR came from a man in his forties with primary liver carcinoma and hepatitis B virus infection. The chain couples TRBV10-2 to TRBJ2-2; TRBD2 agrees at 7 bases. Source material: liver tumor tissue from sampling region 2. Subset meaning: tumor region T2, inferior pole. The CDR3, as DNA: TGCGGCAGCAGTGGCCCGGGATTAGCGGGCCTTCCGAACACCGGGGAGCTGTTTTTT. This encodes CGSSGPGLAGLPNTGELFF.